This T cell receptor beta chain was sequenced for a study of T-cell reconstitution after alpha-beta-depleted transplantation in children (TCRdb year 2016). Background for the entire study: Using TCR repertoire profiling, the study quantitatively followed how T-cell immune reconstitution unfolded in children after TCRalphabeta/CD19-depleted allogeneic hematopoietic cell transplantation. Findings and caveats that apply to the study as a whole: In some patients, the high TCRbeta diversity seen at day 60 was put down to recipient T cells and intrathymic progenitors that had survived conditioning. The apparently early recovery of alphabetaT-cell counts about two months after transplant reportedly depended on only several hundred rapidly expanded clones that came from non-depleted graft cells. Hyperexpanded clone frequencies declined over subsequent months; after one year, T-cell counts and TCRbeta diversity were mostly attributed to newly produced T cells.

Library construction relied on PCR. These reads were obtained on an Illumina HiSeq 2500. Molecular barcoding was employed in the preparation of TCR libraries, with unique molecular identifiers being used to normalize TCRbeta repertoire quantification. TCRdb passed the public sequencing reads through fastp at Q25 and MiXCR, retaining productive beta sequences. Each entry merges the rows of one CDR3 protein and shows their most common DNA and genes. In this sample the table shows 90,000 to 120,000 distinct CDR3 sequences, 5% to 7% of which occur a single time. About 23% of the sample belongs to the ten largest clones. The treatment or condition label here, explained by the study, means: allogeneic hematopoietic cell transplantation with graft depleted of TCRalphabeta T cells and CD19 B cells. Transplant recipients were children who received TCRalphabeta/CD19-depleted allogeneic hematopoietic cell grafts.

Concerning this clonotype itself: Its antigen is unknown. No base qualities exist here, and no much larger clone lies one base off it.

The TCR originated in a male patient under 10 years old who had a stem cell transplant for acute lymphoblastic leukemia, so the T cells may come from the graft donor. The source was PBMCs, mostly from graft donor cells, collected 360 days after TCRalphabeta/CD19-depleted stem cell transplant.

The DNA sequence follows: TGTGCCAGCAGCGCGGGGGCCGGGGTGGGCACTGAAGCTTTCTTT. Translated, this gives CASSAGAGVGTEAFF. The chain employs TRBV7-2 and TRBJ1-1, with TRBD1 as a weak D call on 6 bases. CDR1 is given as SGHTA and CDR2 as FQGNSA, both from the germline V gene. Measured from the cysteine to the phenylalanine, the CDR3 is 15 residues long. CDR3 DNA only is kept here, 45 bases in frame from base 1. V was cut back by 5 bases and J by 4 bases, leaving a gap of 17 bases between them.